A selection of T cell receptor beta chains follows, all from one sample in a study of T cell responses to AZD1222 COVID-19 vaccine. Measured with immunoSEQ multiplex PCR; TCRdb has only the in-frame clones, and not every one. The sample carries 180,000 or so clones, just over 90% recorded once. The sample was peripheral blood, taken 28 days after the second AZD1222 dose. Every receptor here comes from an adult who received the AZD1222 COVID-19 vaccine. CDR3s include the opening cysteine and the closing phenylalanine or tryptophan. The order of the fields is CDR3 DNA, CDR3 protein, J gene, D gene, clone size, V gene. A D gene is named only where the DNA matches it firmly. For some rows the clone size is stated as once, few or many, or as a class when expanded; others skip it.

CDR3 DNA: TGTGCCAGCAGTTACTCGAGGGACCCGCGGGAGACCCAGTACTTC; CDR3 protein: CASSYSRDPRETQYF; J gene: TRBJ2-5; D gene: .; clone size: .; V gene: TRBV6-5
CDR3 DNA: TGTGCCAGCAGCGCCAGACAGGGGTTTAACTATGGCTACACCTTC; CDR3 protein: CASSARQGFNYGYTF; J gene: TRBJ1-2; D gene: TRBD1; clone size: .; V gene: TRBV9
CDR3 DNA: TGTGCCAGCAGCTTAGAACCCCGGGCCGGGGAGCTGTTTTTT; CDR3 protein: CASSLEPRAGELFF; J gene: TRBJ2-2; D gene: .; clone size: .; V gene: TRBV11-2
CDR3 DNA: TGTGCCAGCAGTTACCAGAGGACAGGGGATCAGCCCCAGCATTTT; CDR3 protein: CASSYQRTGDQPQHF; J gene: TRBJ1-5; D gene: TRBD1; clone size: .; V gene: TRBV6-6
CDR3 DNA: TGTGCCAGCAGTGACAGGGTGGGCACTGAAGCTTTCTTT; CDR3 protein: CASSDRVGTEAFF; J gene: TRBJ1-1; D gene: .; clone size: .; V gene: TRBV6-1
CDR3 DNA: TGTGCCAGCAGTTACTCAAAACAGGGGGAAAGCAATCAGCCCCAGCATTTT; CDR3 protein: CASSYSKQGESNQPQHF; J gene: TRBJ1-5; D gene: TRBD1; clone size: once; V gene: TRBV6-2/TRBV6-3
CDR3 DNA: TGCAGCGTTCTAGGACAGGGGTCTGAAGCTTTCTTT; CDR3 protein: CSVLGQGSEAFF; J gene: TRBJ1-1; D gene: TRBD1; clone size: .; V gene: TRBV29-1
CDR3 DNA: TGCGCCAGCAGCCAAGAACCCTTCCCCACGTTGCCCACTGAAGCTTTCTTT; CDR3 protein: CASSQEPFPTLPTEAFF; J gene: TRBJ1-1; D gene: .; clone size: .; V gene: TRBV4-3
CDR3 DNA: TGCGCCAGCAGCCAAGTTGGCGCGAGCTCTGGGGCCAACGTCCTGACTTTC; CDR3 protein: CASSQVGASSGANVLTF; J gene: TRBJ2-6; D gene: .; clone size: .; V gene: TRBV4-3
CDR3 DNA: TGTGCCAGCAAAGGATGGGCCAGGGAATATGGCTACACCTTC; CDR3 protein: CASKGWAREYGYTF; J gene: TRBJ1-2; D gene: .; clone size: .; V gene: TRBV2
CDR3 DNA: TGTGCCAGCTCTGGCCGGGACGGAAATTCACCCCTCCACTTT; CDR3 protein: CASSGRDGNSPLHF; J gene: TRBJ1-6; D gene: .; clone size: .; V gene: TRBV18
CDR3 DNA: TGTGCTAGTGGTCCGCAGCGGGGGGTTGGAAACACCATATATTTT; CDR3 protein: CASGPQRGVGNTIYF; J gene: TRBJ1-3; D gene: .; clone size: .; V gene: TRBV12-5
CDR3 DNA: TGCGCCAGCAGCCAAGGGCCCGGGGGGCCCGACAATGAGCAGTTCTTC; CDR3 protein: CASSQGPGGPDNEQFF; J gene: TRBJ2-1; D gene: .; clone size: once; V gene: TRBV4-1
CDR3 DNA: TGCGCCAGCAGCTTGGGAGGGACAGGGGGTCGGGAACTGTTTTTT; CDR3 protein: CASSLGGTGGRELFF; J gene: TRBJ1-4; D gene: TRBD1; clone size: .; V gene: TRBV5-1
CDR3 DNA: TGTGCCAGCAGTTACTCGACCGTCCCAGGAAAGGGGCAGTACTTC; CDR3 protein: CASSYSTVPGKGQYF; J gene: TRBJ2-7; D gene: .; clone size: .; V gene: TRBV6-5
CDR3 DNA: TGTGCCAGCAGCGCGGGGCGTACAGGGGGGAACACTGAAGCTTTCTTT; CDR3 protein: CASSAGRTGGNTEAFF; J gene: TRBJ1-1; D gene: TRBD1; clone size: few; V gene: TRBV28
CDR3 DNA: TGTGCCAGCACCCGGACAGGGGTCGGCTACACCTTC; CDR3 protein: CASTRTGVGYTF; J gene: TRBJ1-2; D gene: TRBD1; clone size: .; V gene: TRBV7-8
CDR3 DNA: TGTGCCAGCAGCAAAGGACAACAGAACACTGAAGCTTTCTTT; CDR3 protein: CASSKGQQNTEAFF; J gene: TRBJ1-1; D gene: .; clone size: .; V gene: TRBV7-6
CDR3 DNA: TGTGCCAGCAGTTACGCACGCACGACAACGCCCGCTTTCTTT; CDR3 protein: CASSYARTTTPAFF; J gene: TRBJ1-1; D gene: .; clone size: .; V gene: TRBV6-5
CDR3 DNA: TGTGCCAGCAGCTTAGATAAGGGGTGGGCGGCGGCGCAGTATTTT; CDR3 protein: CASSLDKGWAAAQYF; J gene: TRBJ2-3; D gene: .; clone size: once; V gene: TRBV11-2
CDR3 DNA: TGCGCCAGCAGCCTTTCCGGATTCTACGAGCAGTACTTC; CDR3 protein: CASSLSGFYEQYF; J gene: TRBJ2-7; D gene: .; clone size: .; V gene: TRBV10-2
CDR3 DNA: TGTGCCAGCGGCCTTGAGGGTTTCGCCTATGGCTACACCTTC; CDR3 protein: CASGLEGFAYGYTF; J gene: TRBJ1-2; D gene: .; clone size: .; V gene: TRBV6-5
CDR3 DNA: TGTGCCAGCAGTTCGGGACCGACAATCGAGCAGTTCTTC; CDR3 protein: CASSSGPTIEQFF; J gene: TRBJ2-1; D gene: .; clone size: .; V gene: TRBV6-5
CDR3 DNA: TGTGCCAGCAGCTCCACAGGGTATGGCTACACCTTC; CDR3 protein: CASSSTGYGYTF; J gene: TRBJ1-2; D gene: .; clone size: few; V gene: TRBV7-2
CDR3 DNA: TGCGTCTTTATTATTCGGAGACAGGGTAGTTCACCCCTCCACTTT; CDR3 protein: CVFIIRRQGSSPLHF; J gene: TRBJ1-6; D gene: TRBD1; clone size: .; V gene: TRBV11-3
CDR3 DNA: TGTGCCAGCAGAAGAGGGTGGGACACTGAAGCTTTCTTT; CDR3 protein: CASRRGWDTEAFF; J gene: TRBJ1-1; D gene: .; clone size: .; V gene: TRBV6-5
CDR3 DNA: TGTGCCAGCACCCTTTACCGGGGTACTAACTATGGCTACACCTTC; CDR3 protein: CASTLYRGTNYGYTF; J gene: TRBJ1-2; D gene: .; clone size: once; V gene: TRBV6-5
CDR3 DNA: TGCGCCAGCAGAGACGGGACAGGTGTCTCCTACGAGCAGTACTTC; CDR3 protein: CASRDGTGVSYEQYF; J gene: TRBJ2-7; D gene: TRBD1; clone size: .; V gene: TRBV10-2